A single sample is the source of the 30 T cell receptor beta chains below, sequenced in a study of blood T cell repertoires in COVID-19. Some clones are missing from TCRdb's copy, which holds only in-frame ones; the method was immunoSEQ multiplex PCR. This sample yields 280,000 or so clones, of which approximately 88% are seen a single time; roughly 6.9% belongs to the top ten. Sequencing was performed on peripheral blood. The source is a woman aged 25 to 39 who had recovered from COVID-19.

The chain joins TRBV7-8 to TRBJ1-1; a weak D match, TRBD1 (5 bases). The germline V gene encodes CDR1 SGHVS and CDR2 FQNEAQ. CDR3 length: 15 amino acids. V dropped 2 bases and J dropped 2 bases, with 12 bases sitting between them. CDR3 amino acids: CASSLKIGANTEAFF. In nucleotides, the CDR3 is TGTGCCAGCAGCTTAAAGATAGGGGCCAACACTGAAGCTTTCTTT.

This clone came up many times. The chain joins TRBV29-1 to TRBJ2-2, with D possibly being TRBD1 (5 bases). The CDR3 is made up of 17 amino acids. Germline assignment: CDR1 SQVTM and CDR2 ANQGSEA. V dropped 5 bases and J dropped 1 base, with 20 bases sitting between them. The CDR3 region is CSVRWQGPAVNTGELFF. CDR3 sequence (DNA): TGCAGCGTTAGGTGGCAGGGCCCCGCCGTGAACACCGGGGAGCTGTTTTTT.

V is TRBV11-3 and J is TRBJ2-7; 8 bases agree with TRBD2. CDR1 and CDR2 from the germline V gene are SGHNT and YENEEA. The CDR3 is 14 residues long. J gave up 3 bases and V 3 bases, and 4 bases lay outside the gene matches. CDR3 sequence (DNA): TGTGCCAGCAGCTTGCGGGGGGACCTCTACGAGCAGTACTTC. Amino acid sequence: CASSLRGDLYEQYF.

The chain links TRBV6-2 or TRBV6-3 to TRBJ2-1; tentatively, D is TRBD1 (5 bases). The CDR3 sequence is 14 residues long. Germline V gene data show CDR1 as MNHEY and CDR2 as SVGEGT. With 3 bases removed from V and 3 bases from J, the gap between germline ends came to 9 bases. The CDR3 DNA is TGTGCCAGCAGTTATAGGCAGGGCTACAATGAGCAGTTCTTC. Encoded protein: CASSYRQGYNEQFF.

The chain combines TRBV4-1 with TRBJ1-2; 7 nucleotides line up with TRBD1. The J segment lost 5 bases and the V segment lost 4 bases, leaving 10 bases of the junction unmatched. Germline CDR1 is MGHRA and CDR2 is YSYEKL. CDR3 size: 15 residues. This chain's CDR3 is CASSPLETGSYGYTF. As DNA, the CDR3 is TGCGCCAGCAGCCCCCTAGAGACAGGGTCTTATGGCTACACCTTC.

This clone was recorded a few times. The chain employs TRBV5-4 and TRBJ2-7, with D unclear. V lost 4 bases and J lost 0, with 11 bases in between. The CDR3 loop spans 14 amino acids. CDR1 is SGHNT, CDR2 YYREEE, per germline (reference sequence). This CDR3 is CASSRLISSYEQYF. The CDR3 coding sequence is TGTGCCAGCAGCCGGTTAATTTCCTCCTACGAGCAGTACTTC.

This chain joins TRBV2 and TRBJ1-6, with D unresolved. V shed 1 base and J shed 8 bases, with 9 bases lying between them. There are 14 residues in the CDR3. Germline CDR1 SNHLY, CDR2 FYNNEI. The CDR3 sequence is CASSEGAGDSPLHF. Written as DNA, the CDR3 is TGTGCCAGCAGTGAAGGGGCCGGGGATTCACCCCTCCACTTT.

The genes are TRBV9 and TRBJ2-3, with TRBD2 identical over 14 bases. The CDR3 is 19 amino acids. Per the germline V gene, CDR1 is SGDLS and CDR2 is YYNGEE. V was pared by 2 bases and J by 4 bases, with 12 bases of the junction left unmatched. DNA for the CDR3: TGTGCCAGCAGCGTCGGACTAGCGGGGGGTCTAACGAGACCAGATACGCAGTATTTT. Translating gives CASSVGLAGGLTRPDTQYF. Together with reference TRBV9 and TRBJ2-3, the CDR3 gives the full variable domain: DSGVTQTPKHLITATGQRVTLRCSPRSGDLSVYWYQQSLDQGLQFLIQYYNGEERAKGNILERFSAQQFPDLHSELNLSSLELGDSALYFCASSVGLAGGLTRPDTQYFGPGTRLTVL.

The chain links TRBV20-1 to TRBJ1-2; 11 positions match TRBD1. Germline values: CDR1 DFQATT, CDR2 SNEGSKA (reference sequence). V dropped 3 bases and J dropped 7; count of bases not matched to a gene: 7. This CDR3 has 14 residues. DNA of the CDR3: TGCAGTGCTAGTACGGACAGGGGGCCTAGTGGCTACACCTTC. Amino acids: CSASTDRGPSGYTF.

In this sample, this clone turned up once. This sequence joins TRBV28 and TRBJ1-5; maybe TRBD1 (5 bases). With 6 bases removed from V and 4 bases from J, the gap between germline ends came to 13 bases. Germline V CDR1 and CDR2: MDHEN, SYDVKM. This CDR3 is 14 amino acids long. CDR3 sequence: CASSRIPGNQPQHF. The CDR3 coding sequence is TGTGCCAGCAGCCGAATCCCAGGGAATCAGCCCCAGCATTTT.

This clone was counted only a few times. This sequence joins TRBV9 and TRBJ1-2; D might be TRBD1 (6 bases). CDR1 SGDLS and CDR2 YYNGEE come from the germline V gene. V was pared by 4 bases and J by 0 bases, with 13 bases between. The CDR3 has 15 amino acids. The DNA of the CDR3 is TGTGCCAGCAGCCCCACAGGGAAGCCTAACTATGGCTACACCTTC. Translation: CASSPTGKPNYGYTF.

The CDR3 loop reads CASSSQPGQSSNYGYTF. The CDR3 bases are TGTGCCAGCAGTTCTCAACCCGGACAGTCTTCTAACTATGGCTACACCTTC. The chain is built from TRBV25-1 and TRBJ1-2; D perhaps matches TRBD1 (6 bases). The germline gives CDR1 MGHDK, CDR2 SYGVNS. The CDR3 runs 17 residues. Trimming took 5 bases from V and 0 from J, leaving 19 bases between them.

CDR3 in amino acids: CASSAGTGVFQVNQPQHF. In nucleotides, the CDR3 is TGTGCCAGCAGTGCCGGGACAGGGGTTTTCCAAGTGAATCAGCCCCAGCATTTT. V usage is TRBV25-1 and J usage is TRBJ1-5; 10 bases fit TRBD1. The CDR3 runs to 18 residues. Germline V gene sequence: CDR1 MGHDK, CDR2 SYGVNS. V lost 4 bases and J lost 4; bases outside the gene matches: 13.

CDR3 coding DNA: TGTGCCAGCTCAATGGGGCACTCTGGGGCCAACGTCCTGACTTTC. Amino acids: CASSMGHSGANVLTF. The genes are TRBV2 and TRBJ2-6; tentatively, D is TRBD1 (5 bases). Germline V gene lookup returns CDR1 SNHLY and CDR2 FYNNEI. The CDR3 length is 15 residues. V lost 8 bases, J lost 0 bases, and 11 bases lay in between.

The chain uses TRBV28 and TRBJ1-2; a possible D gene is TRBD1 (5 bases). Germline V gene sequence: CDR1 MDHEN, CDR2 SYDVKM. The CDR3 totals 14 residues. V was cut by 5 bases and J by 3 bases, with 13 bases left in between. The CDR3 sequence: CASSRDSVYYGYTF. In DNA, the CDR3 is TGTGCCAGCAGTCGTGACAGCGTGTACTATGGCTACACCTTC.

V and J are TRBV6-2 or TRBV6-3 and TRBJ1-4; D is uncertain. V gave up 3 bases and J gave up 5 bases, with 10 bases separating them. The CDR3 length is 14 residues. Germline V gene lookup returns CDR1 MNHEY and CDR2 SVGEGT. The CDR3 is CASSYFQSNEKLFF. The CDR3 region has the DNA TGTGCCAGCAGTTATTTTCAGTCGAATGAAAAACTGTTTTTT.

The chain couples TRBV6-1 to TRBJ2-3, with TRBD2 identical over 9 bases. V shed 1 base and J 1 base; nucleotides not matched to a gene: 6. In germline, CDR1 is MNHNS, CDR2 SASEGT. The CDR3 has 17 amino acids. CDR3 DNA: TGTGCCAGCAGTGAAGATCAGGGCGGGGGGGGCACAGATACGCAGTATTTT. Encoded protein: CASSEDQGGGGTDTQYF.

The rearrangement links TRBV11-2 to TRBJ1-3, with 12 bases fitting TRBD1. J gave up 1 base and V 4 bases, and 8 bases lay outside the gene matches. Germline assignment: CDR1 SGHAT and CDR2 FQNNGV. This CDR3 has 18 residues. CDR3 region: CASSSRDRGLSSGNTIYF. Here the CDR3 DNA reads TGTGCCAGCAGCTCCCGGGACAGGGGGCTATCGTCTGGAAACACCATATATTTT.

The chain employs TRBV3-1 (or the pseudogene TRBV3-2) and TRBJ1-4; D is undetermined. The V gene's germline CDR1 is LGHDT and CDR2 YNNKEL (reference sequence). The CDR3 loop spans 15 amino acids. V shed 4 bases and J shed 8 bases, with 17 bases lying between them. The CDR3 spells CASSRTIRGDEKLFF. As DNA, the CDR3 is TGTGCCAGCAGCCGGACTATACGCGGTGACGAAAAACTGTTTTTT.

This clone was picked up a small number of times. The rearrangement joins TRBV30 to TRBJ2-1; D perhaps matches TRBD1 (5 bases). The CDR3 is 16 residues long. V was clipped by 0 bases and J by 0 bases, with 12 bases between them. Germline CDR1 is GTSNPN and CDR2 is SVGIG (reference sequence). CDR3 protein: CAWSVRGVSSYNEQFF. In nucleotides, the CDR3 is TGTGCCTGGAGTGTAAGGGGTGTTAGCTCCTACAATGAGCAGTTCTTC.

V usage is TRBV3-1 (or the pseudogene TRBV3-2) and J usage is TRBJ2-1; D not resolved. Looked up from germline, CDR1 is LGHDT and CDR2 is YNNKEL (reference sequence). V lost 4 bases to trimming and J lost 8 bases, with 15 bases between them. CDR3 length: 14 residues. The CDR3 reads CASSPEYDKDEQFF. The CDR3 DNA sequence: TGTGCCAGCAGCCCCGAATATGACAAGGATGAGCAGTTCTTC.

This chain uses TRBV3-1 (or the pseudogene TRBV3-2) with TRBJ2-1; D is possibly TRBD1 (5 bases). This CDR3 comprises 16 residues. Germline-derived CDR1 and CDR2 are LGHDT and YNNKEL (reference sequence). Trimming took 1 base from V and 5 from J, leaving 15 bases between them. The CDR3 region is CASSQVGDRKNNEQFF. Here the CDR3 DNA reads TGTGCCAGCAGCCAAGTTGGCGACAGAAAAAACAATGAGCAGTTCTTC.

The chain is built from TRBV7-2 and TRBJ1-1, with D perhaps TRBD1 (6 bases). This CDR3 region has 13 residues. V lost 6 bases and J 3 bases, leaving 11 bases between the germline ends. Per the germline V gene, CDR1 is SGHTA and CDR2 is FQGNSA. This CDR3 reads CASRGGLDTEAFF. In DNA, the CDR3 is TGTGCCAGCAGGGGGGGGCTGGACACTGAAGCTTTCTTT. The variable domain in full, completed from reference TRBV7-2 and TRBJ1-1, reads GAGVSQSPSNKVTEKGKDVELRCDPISGHTALYWYRQSLGQGLEFLIYFQGNSAPDKSGLPSDRFSAERTGGSVSTLTIQRTQQEDSAVYLCASRGGLDTEAFFGQGTRLTVV.

This sequence joins TRBV2 and TRBJ1-1; TRBD1 matches at 9 bases. CDR1 and CDR2 from the germline V gene are SNHLY and FYNNEI. J gave up 11 bases and V 6 bases, and 13 bases lay outside the gene matches. This CDR3 has 14 amino acids. The CDR3 DNA is TGTGCCAGCAGAGGCAGGACAGGGGCGCTGTTTGCTTTCTTT. Amino acid sequence: CASRGRTGALFAFF. The full variable domain, with the rest looked up from reference TRBV2 and TRBJ1-1, is EPEVTQTPSHQVTQMGQEVILRCVPISNHLYFYWYRQILGQKVEFLVSFYNNEISEKSEIFDDQFSVERPDGSNFTLKIRSTKLEDSAMYFCASRGRTGALFAFFGQGTRLTVV.

The chain combines TRBV7-3 with TRBJ2-7; TRBD1 might be the D (6 bases). Germline assignment: CDR1 SGHTA and CDR2 FQGTGA. The CDR3 totals 13 residues. Trimming took 2 bases from V and 2 from J, leaving 7 bases between them. In nucleotides, the CDR3 is TGTGCCAGCAGCTTAGACAGGACCTACGAGCAGTACTTC. Its translation: CASSLDRTYEQYF.

V usage is TRBV19 and J usage is TRBJ2-7; D is uncertain. The germline CDR1 and CDR2 sequences are LNHDA and SQIVND (reference sequence). The CDR3 contains 13 residues. Trimming removed 5 bases from V and 1 base from J, with 9 bases in between. CDR3 protein: CASSAGPSYEQYF. CDR3 coding DNA: TGTGCCAGTAGTGCCGGTCCTTCCTACGAGCAGTACTTC.

The table lists this clone with a few counts. V is TRBV5-6 and J is TRBJ1-6, with D unresolved. Trimming took off 4 bases at V and 5 bases at J, with 4 bases between the two ends. The CDR3 contains 12 residues. CDR1 and CDR2 (germline): SGHDT, YYEEEE. CDR3 bases: TGTGCCAGCAGCCTAGATAATTCACCCCTCCACTTT. It encodes CASSLDNSPLHF.

This clone was found a few times. V is TRBV4-1 and J is TRBJ1-2; 7 positions agree with TRBD1. Trimming at V came to 4 bases and at J to 2 bases, leaving 7 bases not matched to a gene. The CDR3 covers 15 residues. Germline V gives CDR1 MGHRA, CDR2 YSYEKL. This CDR3 is CASSLRDSANYGYTF. The CDR3 DNA reads as TGCGCCAGCAGCCTTCGGGACAGCGCAAACTATGGCTACACCTTC.

The gene calls are TRBV7-2 and TRBJ2-7, with D tentatively TRBD1 (6 bases). The CDR3 runs 17 residues. Germline V CDR1 and CDR2: SGHTA, FQGNSA. V lost 0 bases, J lost 2 bases, and 17 bases lay in between. This CDR3 is CASSLAAVRGYPYEQYF. As DNA, the CDR3 is TGTGCCAGCAGCTTAGCGGCTGTCAGGGGATATCCCTACGAGCAGTACTTC.

The chain joins TRBV24-1 to TRBJ1-5, with 10 bases matching TRBD1. The trim removed 2 bases at V and 0 bases at J, leaving 12 bases unmatched. The CDR3 loop spans 20 amino acids. Germline V CDR1 and CDR2: KGHDR, SFDVKD. The CDR3 protein is CATSDYTGTGERPSNQPQHF. CDR3 coding DNA: TGTGCCACCAGTGATTACACCGGGACAGGGGAGCGCCCTAGCAATCAGCCCCAGCATTTT.